A selection of T cell receptor beta chains follows, all from one sample in a study of cytotoxic CD8 clonotypes in ibrutinib-treated CLL. The data were produced by immunoSEQ multiplex PCR, yet TCRdb's version contains in-frame clones alone and is incomplete. This sample has about 140,000 clones, with 80% found just once. The sequenced sample was PBMCs, obtained after 36 months of ibrutinib treatment. Source of these receptors: a human donor with chronic lymphocytic leukemia. Both conserved end residues are part of each CDR3. Each record gives: D gene, CDR3 length, V gene, clone size, J gene, CDR3 DNA, CDR3 protein. D genes are given only for firm matches. Rows give clone size only sometimes, using once, few, many, or a class for an expanded clone.

d_gene: TRBD2; len: 15; v_gene: TRBV6-6; abundance: -; j_gene: TRBJ2-7; CDR3nt: TGTGCCAGCAGGCTAACTAGCGGTTACGCCTACGAGCAGTACTTC; CDR3aa: CASRLTSGYAYEQYF
d_gene: TRBD2; len: 14; v_gene: TRBV19; abundance: -; j_gene: TRBJ2-1; CDR3nt: TGTGCCAGTATGCGTAGCGGGGCTCTTCCGCAGCAGTTCTTC; CDR3aa: CASMRSGALPQQFF
d_gene: -; len: 15; v_gene: TRBV5-4; abundance: -; j_gene: TRBJ2-2; CDR3nt: TGTGCCAGCAGCTTGGGGCGGGGAAACACCGGGGAGCTGTTTTTT; CDR3aa: CASSLGRGNTGELFF
d_gene: -; len: 15; v_gene: TRBV2; abundance: -; j_gene: TRBJ1-5; CDR3nt: TGTGCCAGCAGTGAAATTGCGCCAGGGGAAGAGCCCCAGCATTTT; CDR3aa: CASSEIAPGEEPQHF
d_gene: TRBD1; len: 14; v_gene: TRBV12-5; abundance: -; j_gene: TRBJ2-5; CDR3nt: TGTGCTAGTGGTAGAGGACAGGTCGGGGAGACCCAGTACTTC; CDR3aa: CASGRGQVGETQYF
d_gene: TRBD1; len: 13; v_gene: TRBV27; abundance: -; j_gene: TRBJ1-2; CDR3nt: TGTGCCAGCGGGGGACAGCGAAACTATGGCTACACCTTC; CDR3aa: CASGGQRNYGYTF
d_gene: -; len: 14; v_gene: TRBV5-6; abundance: -; j_gene: TRBJ2-2; CDR3nt: TGTGCCAGCAGCGACCCGGGACCATTCGGGGAGCTGTTTTTT; CDR3aa: CASSDPGPFGELFF
d_gene: TRBD1; len: 15; v_gene: TRBV6-1; abundance: -; j_gene: TRBJ2-1; CDR3nt: TGTGCCAGCAGTGTTCACAGGGGCGGTGTCGATGAGCAGTTCTTC; CDR3aa: CASSVHRGGVDEQFF
d_gene: -; len: 12; v_gene: TRBV18; abundance: few; j_gene: TRBJ2-7; CDR3nt: TGTGCCAGCTCACCAGGCAGGGTAGAGCAGTACTTC; CDR3aa: CASSPGRVEQYF
d_gene: TRBD2; len: 17; v_gene: TRBV7-6; abundance: -; j_gene: TRBJ2-7; CDR3nt: TGTGCCAGCAGCTCCCTCGGTCCGAGACTAGCGCTCTACGAGCAGTACTTC; CDR3aa: CASSSLGPRLALYEQYF
d_gene: TRBD2; len: 19; v_gene: TRBV18; abundance: -; j_gene: TRBJ2-1; CDR3nt: TGTGCCAGCTCACCAATAGCGGGGGGGCGAGTAGTGACCTACAATGAGCAGTTCTTC; CDR3aa: CASSPIAGGRVVTYNEQFF
d_gene: -; len: 15; v_gene: TRBV27; abundance: -; j_gene: TRBJ1-2; CDR3nt: TGTGCCAGCAGCTTTAAGTACGACTCCTGGGGAGGCTACACCTTC; CDR3aa: CASSFKYDSWGGYTF
d_gene: -; len: 13; v_gene: TRBV10-3; abundance: -; j_gene: TRBJ1-2; CDR3nt: TGTGCCATCAGTGTTGAGAATAACTATGGCTACACCTTC; CDR3aa: CAISVENNYGYTF
d_gene: -; len: 13; v_gene: TRBV11-3; abundance: -; j_gene: TRBJ2-7; CDR3nt: TGTGCCAGCAGCGCTGGCACTAACTACGAGCAGTACTTC; CDR3aa: CASSAGTNYEQYF
d_gene: TRBD1; len: 16; v_gene: TRBV27; abundance: -; j_gene: TRBJ2-2; CDR3nt: TGTGCCAGCAGTTTATCGTGGGACAGGGTGACCGGGGAGCTGTTTTTT; CDR3aa: CASSLSWDRVTGELFF
d_gene: -; len: 15; v_gene: TRBV9; abundance: -; j_gene: TRBJ2-1; CDR3nt: TGTGCCAGCAGCGTAAGGTTGAGCTCCTACAATGAGCAGTTCTTC; CDR3aa: CASSVRLSSYNEQFF
d_gene: -; len: 14; v_gene: TRBV7-6; abundance: -; j_gene: TRBJ2-7; CDR3nt: TGTGCCAGCAGCTTAGGCGACCGACCCTACGAGCAGTACTTC; CDR3aa: CASSLGDRPYEQYF
d_gene: TRBD1; len: 17; v_gene: TRBV5-5; abundance: -; j_gene: TRBJ2-2; CDR3nt: TGTGCCAGCAGCTGGGACAGGGGGCCCCAAAACACCGGGGAGCTGTTTTTT; CDR3aa: CASSWDRGPQNTGELFF
d_gene: TRBD1; len: 14; v_gene: TRBV5-4; abundance: -; j_gene: TRBJ2-7; CDR3nt: TGTGCCAGCAGCTTGACAGGGGGCGTGTACGAGCAGTACTTC; CDR3aa: CASSLTGGVYEQYF
d_gene: TRBD2; len: 13; v_gene: TRBV6-5; abundance: once; j_gene: TRBJ2-5; CDR3nt: TGTGCCAGCAACGACCGGTGGGGGGGGACCCAGTACTTC; CDR3aa: CASNDRWGGTQYF
d_gene: -; len: 11; v_gene: TRBV29-1; abundance: -; j_gene: TRBJ2-2; CDR3nt: TGCAGCGTTCAGTGGGCCGGGGAGCTGTTTTTT; CDR3aa: CSVQWAGELFF
d_gene: TRBD1; len: 14; v_gene: TRBV5-1; abundance: few; j_gene: TRBJ1-1; CDR3nt: TGCGCCAGCAGCATGGGACAGGGGGGAGATGAAGCTTTCTTT; CDR3aa: CASSMGQGGDEAFF
d_gene: TRBD1; len: 19; v_gene: TRBV4-2; abundance: once; j_gene: TRBJ2-6; CDR3nt: TGTGCCAGCAGCCATCAACAGACAGGGTCAGTTACTGGGGCCAACGTCCTGACTTTC; CDR3aa: CASSHQQTGSVTGANVLTF
d_gene: TRBD2; len: 13; v_gene: TRBV5-1; abundance: -; j_gene: TRBJ2-7; CDR3nt: TGCGCCAGCAGCAGCGGGGGAGGGACCGAGCAGTACTTC; CDR3aa: CASSSGGGTEQYF
d_gene: TRBD1; len: 15; v_gene: TRBV30; abundance: -; j_gene: TRBJ1-5; CDR3nt: TGTGCCTGGAGACCCCAGGGGGTAAGCAATCAGCCCCAGCATTTT; CDR3aa: CAWRPQGVSNQPQHF
d_gene: TRBD2; len: 16; v_gene: TRBV29-1; abundance: -; j_gene: TRBJ2-5; CDR3nt: TGCAGCGTCGCCCGACTAGCGGGGGAAATTAGAGAGACCCAGTACTTC; CDR3aa: CSVARLAGEIRETQYF
d_gene: -; len: 16; v_gene: TRBV25-1; abundance: -; j_gene: TRBJ2-1; CDR3nt: TGTGCCAGCAGTGAATATGGAGCGGCCGTCTACAATGAGCAGTTCTTC; CDR3aa: CASSEYGAAVYNEQFF
d_gene: TRBD2; len: 15; v_gene: TRBV7-9; abundance: -; j_gene: TRBJ2-3; CDR3nt: TGTGCCAGCAGCTTGTTCGCCGGGGGGACAGATACGCAGTATTTT; CDR3aa: CASSLFAGGTDTQYF
d_gene: -; len: 12; v_gene: TRBV4-2; abundance: -; j_gene: TRBJ1-2; CDR3nt: TGTGCCAGCAGCCAAGCGTCGAATGGCTACACCTTC; CDR3aa: CASSQASNGYTF
d_gene: TRBD2; len: 14; v_gene: TRBV10-3; abundance: -; j_gene: TRBJ2-1; CDR3nt: TGTGCCATCAGTGAGATAGCGGGAGAAAATGAGCAGTTCTTC; CDR3aa: CAISEIAGENEQFF
d_gene: TRBD2; len: 14; v_gene: TRBV6-5; abundance: -; j_gene: TRBJ2-7; CDR3nt: TGTGCCACTTCAACGACTAGCGGAATCTACGAGCAGTACTTC; CDR3aa: CATSTTSGIYEQYF
d_gene: TRBD2; len: 15; v_gene: TRBV5-1; abundance: -; j_gene: TRBJ2-7; CDR3nt: TGCGCCAGCAGCTTGGCTGGGACTACCCTCTACGAGCAGTACTTC; CDR3aa: CASSLAGTTLYEQYF
d_gene: TRBD2; len: 16; v_gene: TRBV18; abundance: -; j_gene: TRBJ2-5; CDR3nt: TGTGCCAGCTCACCAAGGACTAGCGGGGGTGGAGAGACCCAGTACTTC; CDR3aa: CASSPRTSGGGETQYF
d_gene: -; len: 16; v_gene: TRBV5-1; abundance: -; j_gene: TRBJ2-1; CDR3nt: TGCGCCAGCAGCTCGGACAAGCGGGTACACTACAATGAGCAGTTCTTC; CDR3aa: CASSSDKRVHYNEQFF